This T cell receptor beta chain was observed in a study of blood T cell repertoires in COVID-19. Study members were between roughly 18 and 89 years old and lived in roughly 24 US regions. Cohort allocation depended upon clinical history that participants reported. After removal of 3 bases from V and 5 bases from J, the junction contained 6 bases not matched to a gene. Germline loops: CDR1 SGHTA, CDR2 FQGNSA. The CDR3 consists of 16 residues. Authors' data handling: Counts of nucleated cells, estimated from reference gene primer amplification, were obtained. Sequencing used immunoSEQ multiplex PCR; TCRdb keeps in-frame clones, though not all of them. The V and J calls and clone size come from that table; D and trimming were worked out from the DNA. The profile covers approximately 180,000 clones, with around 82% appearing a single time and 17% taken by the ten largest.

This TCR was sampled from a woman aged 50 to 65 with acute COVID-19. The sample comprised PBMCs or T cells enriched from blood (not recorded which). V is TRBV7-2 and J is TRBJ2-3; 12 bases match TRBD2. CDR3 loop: CASSLLAGGSIDTQYF. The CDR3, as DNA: TGTGCCAGCAGCTTGCTAGCGGGGGGGTCGATAGATACGCAGTATTTT. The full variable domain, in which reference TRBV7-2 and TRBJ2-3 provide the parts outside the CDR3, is GAGVSQSPSNKVTEKGKDVELRCDPISGHTALYWYRQSLGQGLEFLIYFQGNSAPDKSGLPSDRFSAERTGGSVSTLTIQRTQQEDSAVYLCASSLLAGGSIDTQYFGPGTRLTVL.